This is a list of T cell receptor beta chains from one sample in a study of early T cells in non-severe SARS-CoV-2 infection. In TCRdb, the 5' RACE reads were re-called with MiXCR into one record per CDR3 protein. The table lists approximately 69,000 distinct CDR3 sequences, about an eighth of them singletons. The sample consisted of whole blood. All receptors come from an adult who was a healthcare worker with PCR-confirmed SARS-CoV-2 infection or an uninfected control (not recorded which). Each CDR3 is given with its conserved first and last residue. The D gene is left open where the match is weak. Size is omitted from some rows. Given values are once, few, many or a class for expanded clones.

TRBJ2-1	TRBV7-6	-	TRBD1	TGTGCCAGCAGCCCCTCACAGGGGCACAATGAGCAGTTCTTC	CASSPSQGHNEQFF
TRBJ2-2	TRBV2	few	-	TGTGCCAGCAGACAGGGCCTGCCGAACACCGGGGAGCTGTTTTTT	CASRQGLPNTGELFF
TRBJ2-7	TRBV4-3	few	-	TGCGCCAGCAGCCAAGATTTAAGGACGCTCTACGAGCAGTACTTC	CASSQDLRTLYEQYF
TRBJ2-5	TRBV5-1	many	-	TGCGCCAGCAGCACCCAAGAGACCCAGTACTTC	CASSTQETQYF
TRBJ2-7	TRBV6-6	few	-	TGTGCCAGCAGTTATCGGACGGATTCACCCTACGAGCAGTACTTC	CASSYRTDSPYEQYF
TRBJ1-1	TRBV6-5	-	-	TGTGCCAGCAGTTACTCACGGGGTGGTGCTGAAGCTTTCTTT	CASSYSRGGAEAFF
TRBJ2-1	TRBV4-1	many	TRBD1	TGCGCCAGCAGCCAGGGAGCTGGACAGGAGATCTACAATGAGCAGTTCTTC	CASSQGAGQEIYNEQFF
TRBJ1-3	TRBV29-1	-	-	TGCAGCGCCGAGGAGTCGGTAGACACCATATATTTT	CSAEESVDTIYF
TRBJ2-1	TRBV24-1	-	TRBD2	TGTGCCACCAGTGATTCCGGACTAGCGGAAAACAATGAGCAGTTCTTC	CATSDSGLAENNEQFF
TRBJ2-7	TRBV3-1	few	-	TGTGCCAGCAGCCAAGAAAACAGGGTCGGAAAGCAGTACTTC	CASSQENRVGKQYF
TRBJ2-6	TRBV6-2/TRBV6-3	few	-	TGTGCCAGCAGTTACCGCAGAGGCTCTGGGGCCAACGTCCTGACTTTC	CASSYRRGSGANVLTF
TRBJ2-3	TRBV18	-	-	TGTGCCAGCTCACCCGCGGCAGCTGGGTTTGGCACAGATACGCAGTATTTT	CASSPAAAGFGTDTQYF
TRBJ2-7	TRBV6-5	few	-	TGTGCCAGCAGTCTCAGGGGAAGGTCCGAGCAGTACTTC	CASSLRGRSEQYF
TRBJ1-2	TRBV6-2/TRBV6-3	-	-	TGTGCCAGCTGGGAGGGATTGGAGTATGGCTACACCTTC	CASWEGLEYGYTF
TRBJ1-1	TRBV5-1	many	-	TGCGCCAGCAGCTTTCCCCAGGGTTCGGGGAACACTGAAGCTTTCTTT	CASSFPQGSGNTEAFF
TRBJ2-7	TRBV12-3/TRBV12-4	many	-	TGTGCCAGCAGTCTGAGGGGAGAGCAGTACTTC	CASSLRGEQYF
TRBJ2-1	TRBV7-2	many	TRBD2	TGTGCCAGCAGCTTGGGACTAGCCCACATGGAGCAGTTCTTC	CASSLGLAHMEQFF
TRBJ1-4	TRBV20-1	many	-	TGCAGTGCTAGGGACAGTAGCATAACTAATGAAAAACTGTTTTTT	CSARDSSITNEKLFF
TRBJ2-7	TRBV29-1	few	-	TGCAGCGTGATGTACAGGGATCCGGCCTTCGGGGAGCAGTACTTC	CSVMYRDPAFGEQYF
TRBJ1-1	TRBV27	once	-	TGTGCCAGCAGTTTATCGGGGCGGGGTGTTGAAGCTTTCTTT	CASSLSGRGVEAFF
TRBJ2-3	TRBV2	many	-	TGTGCCAGCAGTGAAAACAGGGCAGATACGCAGTATTTT	CASSENRADTQYF
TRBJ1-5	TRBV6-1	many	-	TGTGCCAGCAGTGAAGGGGAGAGCAATCAGCCCCAGCATTTT	CASSEGESNQPQHF
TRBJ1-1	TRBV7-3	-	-	TGTGCCAGCAAAAAGGACACTATGAACACTGAAGCTTTCTTT	CASKKDTMNTEAFF
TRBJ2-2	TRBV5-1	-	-	TGCGCCAGCACTCCTATAGGCACCGGGGAGCTGTTTTTT	CASTPIGTGELFF
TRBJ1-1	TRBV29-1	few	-	TGCAGCGTTGAAGGGACAGAAATGAACACTGAAGCTTTCTTT	CSVEGTEMNTEAFF
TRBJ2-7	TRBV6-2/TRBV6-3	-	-	TGTGCCAGCAGTTTGAGACAGATATGGGAGCAGTACTTC	CASSLRQIWEQYF
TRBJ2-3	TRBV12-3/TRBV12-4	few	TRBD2	TGTGCCAGCAGTCTAAGGGAGGGAGGTACGCAGTATTTT	CASSLREGGTQYF
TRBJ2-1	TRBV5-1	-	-	TGCGCCAGCAGCCCCCTCCGGCAGACCTACAATGAGCAGTTCTTC	CASSPLRQTYNEQFF
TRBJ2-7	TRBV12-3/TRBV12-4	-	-	TGTGCCAGCAGTTTCGGTCGGGCTGACTCCGAGCAGTACTTC	CASSFGRADSEQYF
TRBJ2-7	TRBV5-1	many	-	TGCGCCAGCAGCTTCACCCCCTCCTCCCTCTACGAGCAGTACTTC	CASSFTPSSLYEQYF
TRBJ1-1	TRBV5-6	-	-	TGTGCCAGCAGCAGAGAACAGGGCCTGAACACTGAAGCTTTCTTT	CASSREQGLNTEAFF
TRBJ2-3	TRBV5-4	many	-	TGTGCCAGCAGCCGCAGGCCGCCTAGCACAGATACGCAGTATTTT	CASSRRPPSTDTQYF
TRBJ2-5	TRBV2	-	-	TGTGCCAGCAGTGAGGGCCGTGAGACCCAGTACTTC	CASSEGRETQYF
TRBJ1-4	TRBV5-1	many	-	TGCGCCAGCAGCTTGTGGGGGCGAATGGAAAAACTGTTTTTT	CASSLWGRMEKLFF
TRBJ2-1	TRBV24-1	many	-	TGTGCCACCAGTGATATGACAGGTCCGGACTCCTACAATGAGCAGTTCTTC	CATSDMTGPDSYNEQFF
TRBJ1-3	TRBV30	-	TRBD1	TGTGCCTGGAGTATAAGGACAGGGACTGGAAACACCATATATTTT	CAWSIRTGTGNTIYF
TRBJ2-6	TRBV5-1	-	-	TGCGCCAGCAGCTTGGAGCTGTCCTCTGGGGCCAACGTCCTGACTTTC	CASSLELSSGANVLTF
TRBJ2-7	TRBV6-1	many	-	TGTGCCAGCAGCCCCTTAGGAGGGGGGCACGGGGAGCAGTACTTC	CASSPLGGGHGEQYF
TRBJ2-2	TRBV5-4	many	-	TGTGCCAGCAGCAATCGGGAGAGGGGCGGGACCGGGGAGCTGTTTTTT	CASSNRERGGTGELFF
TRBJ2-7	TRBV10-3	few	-	TGTGCCATCAGTGGGCATTCCGGCTACGAGCAGTACTTC	CAISGHSGYEQYF